This section outlines one T cell receptor beta chain sequence together with its context. In the authors' methods: Cell counts per sample came from amplifying reference gene primers. Only in-frame clones appear in the TCRdb table, and some are missing; sequencing was by immunoSEQ multiplex PCR. The V and J calls and clone size are taken from that table; D and trimming were inferred from the DNA. The table lists tens of thousands of clones, around 86% of them singletons. This specimen comes from a study of blood T cell repertoires in COVID-19. On the study more broadly: Donors in the United States, Italy and Spain gave samples during acute or convalescent COVID-19. The analysed material was cDNA or gDNA that came from T cells, B-cell-depleted T cells, or PBMCs.

Trimming at V came to 8 bases and at J to 1 base, leaving 0 bases not matched to a gene. The CDR3 is 12 residues long. Germline CDR1 and CDR2: MNHNY and SVGAGI (reference sequence). The specimen sequenced was peripheral blood. The J gene is TRBJ1-1, the V gene TRBV6-6; TRBD1 matches at 8 bases. The sequence derives from a man of 80 years or more with acute or convalescent COVID-19. CDR3 residues: CASGQGNTEAFF. The CDR3, as DNA: TGTGCCAGCGGACAGGGGAACACTGAAGCTTTCTTT.